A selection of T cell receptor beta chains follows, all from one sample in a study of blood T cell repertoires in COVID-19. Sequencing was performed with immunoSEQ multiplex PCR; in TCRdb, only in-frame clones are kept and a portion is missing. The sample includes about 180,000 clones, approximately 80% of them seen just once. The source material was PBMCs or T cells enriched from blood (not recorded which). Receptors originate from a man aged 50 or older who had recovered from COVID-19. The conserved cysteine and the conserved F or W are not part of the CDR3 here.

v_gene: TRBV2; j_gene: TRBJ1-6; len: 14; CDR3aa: ASSDRGRPYNSPLH
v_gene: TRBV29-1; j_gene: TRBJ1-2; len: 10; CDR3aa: SVGHVRFGYT
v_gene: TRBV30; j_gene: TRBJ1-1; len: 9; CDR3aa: AWSVSTEAF
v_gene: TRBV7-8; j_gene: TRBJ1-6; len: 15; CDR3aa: ASSLVFLEGNNSPLH
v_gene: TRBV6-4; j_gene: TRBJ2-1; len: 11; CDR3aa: ASSDNLRDRQF
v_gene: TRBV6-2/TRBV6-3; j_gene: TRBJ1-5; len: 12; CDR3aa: ASSVNSNNQPQH
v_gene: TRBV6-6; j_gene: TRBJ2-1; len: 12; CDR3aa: ASSLGQGRAFEF
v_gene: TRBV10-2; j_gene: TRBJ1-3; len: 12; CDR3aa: ASSDGGAGNTIY
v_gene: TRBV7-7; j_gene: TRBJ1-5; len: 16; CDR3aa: ASSLGGGPQRPNQPQH
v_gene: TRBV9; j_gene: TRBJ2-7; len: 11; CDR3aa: ASSVGPSYEQY
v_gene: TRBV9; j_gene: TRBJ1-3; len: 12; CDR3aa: ASSSVGLGNTIY
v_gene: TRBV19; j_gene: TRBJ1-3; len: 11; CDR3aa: ASREGLGNTIY
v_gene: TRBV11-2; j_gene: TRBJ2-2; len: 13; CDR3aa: ASSLTTRNTGELF
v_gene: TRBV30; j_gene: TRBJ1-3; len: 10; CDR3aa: AWSPLLNTIY
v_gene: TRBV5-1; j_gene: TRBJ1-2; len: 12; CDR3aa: ASSVSGSSGGYT
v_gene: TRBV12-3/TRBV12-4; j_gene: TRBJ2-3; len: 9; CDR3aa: ASSLSDTQY
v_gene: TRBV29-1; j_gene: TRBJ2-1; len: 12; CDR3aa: SVEWRGRYNEQF
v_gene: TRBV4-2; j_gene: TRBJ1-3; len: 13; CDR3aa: ASSQDPGFGNTIY
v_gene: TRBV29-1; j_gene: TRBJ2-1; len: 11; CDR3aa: SLRPGGINEQF
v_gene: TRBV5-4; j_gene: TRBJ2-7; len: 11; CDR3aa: ASSGPTLYEQY
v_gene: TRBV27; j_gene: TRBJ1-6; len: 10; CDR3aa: ASSGNNSPLH
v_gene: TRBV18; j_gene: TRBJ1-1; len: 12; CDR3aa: ASSLGTGNTEAF
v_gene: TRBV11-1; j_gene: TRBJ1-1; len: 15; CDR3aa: ASSLAQGYRDNTEAF
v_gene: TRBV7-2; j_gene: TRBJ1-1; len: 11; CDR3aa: ASSYGRNTEAF
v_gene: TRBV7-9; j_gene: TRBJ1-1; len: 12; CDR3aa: ASSFSQGNTEAF
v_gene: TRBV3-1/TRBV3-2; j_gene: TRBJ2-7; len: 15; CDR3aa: ASSQENRAGGSYEQY
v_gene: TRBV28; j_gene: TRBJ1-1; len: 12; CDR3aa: ASGLTGLPTEAF
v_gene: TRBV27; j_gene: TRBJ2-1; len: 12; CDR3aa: ATSGGGIYNEQF
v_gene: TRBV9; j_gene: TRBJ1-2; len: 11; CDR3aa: ASSVVGGSGYT
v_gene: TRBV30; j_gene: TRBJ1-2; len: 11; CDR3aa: AWRGTGHYGYT
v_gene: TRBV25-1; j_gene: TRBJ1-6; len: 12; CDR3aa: ASSDGAYNSPLH
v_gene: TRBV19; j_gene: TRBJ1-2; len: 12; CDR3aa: ASSIEGGRYGYT
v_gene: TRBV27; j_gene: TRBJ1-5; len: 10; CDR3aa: ASSRVGQPQH
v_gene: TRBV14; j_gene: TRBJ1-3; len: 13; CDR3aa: ASSPNLVVGNTIY
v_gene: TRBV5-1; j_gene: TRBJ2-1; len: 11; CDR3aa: ASSSSGEGEQF
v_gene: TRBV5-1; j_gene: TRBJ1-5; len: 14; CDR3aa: ASSLGGDRGGQPQH
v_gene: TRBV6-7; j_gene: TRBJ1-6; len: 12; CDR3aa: ASSYVQNNSPLH
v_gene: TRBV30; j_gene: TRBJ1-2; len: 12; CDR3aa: AWSGTGSNYGYT
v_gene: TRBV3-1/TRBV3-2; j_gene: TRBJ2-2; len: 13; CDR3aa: ASSQEGTGTGELF
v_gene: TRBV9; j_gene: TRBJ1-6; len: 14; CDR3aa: ASSYSSSSYNSPLH
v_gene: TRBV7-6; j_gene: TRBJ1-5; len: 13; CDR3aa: ASSRGQGVNQPQH
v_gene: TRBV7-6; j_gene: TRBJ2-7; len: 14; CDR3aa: ASSTSRYSGIYEQY
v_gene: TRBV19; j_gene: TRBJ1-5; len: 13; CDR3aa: ASSVGQGTDQPQH
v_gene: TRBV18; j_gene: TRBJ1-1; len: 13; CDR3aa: ASSRPIGGAAEAF
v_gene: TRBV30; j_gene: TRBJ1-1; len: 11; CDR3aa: AWKISRRAEAF
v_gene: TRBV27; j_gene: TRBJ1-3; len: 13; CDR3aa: ASSLTGASGNTIY
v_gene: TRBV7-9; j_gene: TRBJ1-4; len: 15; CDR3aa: ASSLASQGALNEKLF
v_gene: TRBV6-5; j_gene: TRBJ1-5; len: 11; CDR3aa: ASDTQGNQPQH
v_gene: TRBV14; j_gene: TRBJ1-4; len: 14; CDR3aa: ASSPYRQGTNEKLF
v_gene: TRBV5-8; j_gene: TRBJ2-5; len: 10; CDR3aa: ASSSLQETQY
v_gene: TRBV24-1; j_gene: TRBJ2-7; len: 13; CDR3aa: ATSDGQGASYEQY
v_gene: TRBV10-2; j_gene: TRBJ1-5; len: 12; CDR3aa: ASSESGRNQPQH
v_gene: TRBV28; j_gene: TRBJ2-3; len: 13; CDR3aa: ASSPRLPIRGTQY
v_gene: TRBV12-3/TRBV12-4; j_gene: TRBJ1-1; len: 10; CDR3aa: ASSFMNTEAF
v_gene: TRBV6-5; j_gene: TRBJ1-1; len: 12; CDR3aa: ASSYGMIAGEAF
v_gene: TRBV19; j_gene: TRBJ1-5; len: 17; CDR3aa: ASSIVQDRPAVRGQPQH
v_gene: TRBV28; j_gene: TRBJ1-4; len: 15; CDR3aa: ASSSGQGVGTNEKLF
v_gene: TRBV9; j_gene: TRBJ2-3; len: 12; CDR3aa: ASSPAGVTDTQY
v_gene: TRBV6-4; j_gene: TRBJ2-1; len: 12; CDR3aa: ASSLGGAWDEQF
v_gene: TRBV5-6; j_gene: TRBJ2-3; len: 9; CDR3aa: ASIAGDTQY